One and the same sample provided the 24 T cell receptor beta chains below, sequenced in a study of beta chain features in type 1 diabetes. Study conclusions and caveats: Shorter TCRB CDR3s, moderately but significantly so, were found in Type 1 diabetes patients in all four CD4+ subsets.

These TCRs are of unknown antigen specificity. Expressed TCRB transcripts were sequenced because the isolated RNA had all been reverse transcribed beforehand. Assay: immunoSEQ multiplex PCR; the TCRdb copy retains only in-frame clones and omits some. This table has 600,000 to 700,000 clones, roughly an eighth appearing once. The sample was naive CD4+ T cells from blood. The receptors here all came from a man aged 18 to 29 with type 1 diabetes.

As for this clone: This sample also contains other DNA sequences that code for the same CDR3. The chain has TRBV5-1 and TRBJ2-2, with a weak D call TRBD1 (6 bases). Trimming removed 0 bases from V and 2 bases from J, with 8 bases in between. The CDR3 is 15 residues long. Germline-derived CDR1 and CDR2 are SGHRS and YFSETQ. This CDR3 reads CASSLGQVNTGELFF. As DNA, the CDR3 is TGCGCCAGCAGCTTGGGACAGGTCAACACCGGGGAGCTGTTTTTT.

This chain links TRBV5-1 with TRBJ2-3, with a weak D call TRBD2 (7 bases). From germline, CDR1 is SGHRS and CDR2 YFSETQ. There are 15 residues in the CDR3. V was trimmed by 4 bases and J by 2 bases, leaving 14 bases between them. The CDR3 region has the DNA TGCGCCAGCAGCCCGGGGGGCCAGCCCACAGATACGCAGTATTTT. Translated: CASSPGGQPTDTQYF.

V usage is TRBV7-9 and J usage is TRBJ2-1; TRBD1 or TRBD2 may be the D gene (5 bases each). V lost 4 bases, J lost 3 bases, and 10 bases lay in between. Germline V CDR1 and CDR2: SEHNR, FQNEAQ (reference sequence). This CDR3 has 14 residues. CDR3: CASSSGTDYNEQFF. CDR3 nucleotides: TGTGCCAGCAGCTCCGGGACGGACTACAATGAGCAGTTCTTC.

The chain employs TRBV4-1 and TRBJ1-1; possibly TRBD1 for D (5 bases). Looked up from germline, CDR1 is MGHRA and CDR2 is YSYEKL. V was trimmed by 3 bases and J by 0 bases, leaving 20 bases between them. The CDR3 runs to 18 residues. The CDR3 region has the DNA TGCGCCAGCAGCCAGACCCGGACGACAGTGCACATGAACACTGAAGCTTTCTTT. It yields the protein CASSQTRTTVHMNTEAFF.

The chain is built from TRBV2 and TRBJ2-2; D is possibly TRBD1 (5 bases). With 11 bases removed from V and 1 base from J, the gap between germline ends came to 14 bases. Germline CDR1 is SNHLY and CDR2 is FYNNEI. The CDR3 has 14 residues. The CDR3 loop is CAVLIRVNTGELFF. In DNA, the CDR3 is TGTGCCGTGCTAATCAGGGTGAACACCGGGGAGCTGTTTTTT.

This clone was counted only a few times. Other DNA sequences from this sample encode an identical CDR3 as well. V and J are TRBV7-9 and TRBJ2-7; D may be TRBD1 (5 bases). V was clipped by 5 bases and J by 0 bases, with 11 bases between them. Germline CDR1 and CDR2: SEHNR and FQNEAQ (reference sequence). There are 14 residues in the CDR3. CDR3 in amino acids: CASSLDSFSYEQYF. DNA for the CDR3: TGTGCCAGCAGCCTCGACAGCTTCTCCTACGAGCAGTACTTC.

V usage is TRBV7-9 and J usage is TRBJ1-5; 10 bases agree with TRBD1. In germline, CDR1 is SEHNR, CDR2 FQNEAQ (reference sequence). The CDR3 is made up of 16 amino acids. J gave up 3 bases and V 5 bases, and 7 bases lay outside the gene matches. CDR3 nucleotides: TGTGCCAGCAGCCCAGGGACAGGGGATTACAATCAGCCCCAGCATTTT. Encoded protein: CASSPGTGDYNQPQHF.

This chain uses TRBV30 with TRBJ2-5; a possible D gene is TRBD2 (5 bases). The germline CDR1 and CDR2 sequences are GTSNPN and SVGIG (reference sequence). The ends were cut back, 0 bases at V and 5 bases at J, with 16 bases in the middle. The CDR3 contains 15 residues. The CDR3 is CAWSVRGLLGETQYF. As DNA, the CDR3 is TGTGCCTGGAGTGTACGAGGGCTACTCGGGGAGACCCAGTACTTC.

This chain connects TRBV6-1 to TRBJ1-1, with D maybe TRBD1 (6 bases). The CDR3 spans 13 residues. Germline-derived CDR1 and CDR2 are MNHNS and SASEGT. Deletions cut 9 bases from V and 1 base from J, with 12 bases between. Here the CDR3 DNA reads TGTGCCAGTGCGGGACATCCGAACACTGAAGCTTTCTTT. It yields the protein CASAGHPNTEAFF.

J is TRBJ1-2 and V is TRBV9; the D is unclear. The CDR3 runs to 14 residues. CDR1 is SGDLS and CDR2 is YYNGEE in the germline V gene. V was clipped by 0 bases and J by 6 bases, with 12 bases between them. The CDR3: CASSVDVGNDGYTF. CDR3 coding DNA: TGTGCCAGCAGCGTAGATGTAGGGAACGATGGCTACACCTTC. Full variable domain (outside the CDR3, taken from reference TRBV9 and TRBJ1-2): DSGVTQTPKHLITATGQRVTLRCSPRSGDLSVYWYQQSLDQGLQFLIQYYNGEERAKGNILERFSAQQFPDLHSELNLSSLELGDSALYFCASSVDVGNDGYTFGSGTRLTVV.

This clone appeared a few times. The chain employs TRBV23-1 and TRBJ2-7; weak D call: TRBD2 (5 bases). TRBV23-1 is sorted into the ORF group, with uncertain function. The CDR3 totals 15 residues. V gave up 2 bases and J gave up 0 bases, with 11 bases separating them. The CDR3 DNA sequence: TGCGCCAGCAGTCAACCCCTGGGGAGCTCCTACGAGCAGTACTTC. It yields the protein CASSQPLGSSYEQYF.

This clone appeared a few times. The DNA for the CDR3 is TGCGCCAGCAGCTGGGCTGGGCTGGGGAACACCGGGGAGCTGTTTTTT. Translating gives CASSWAGLGNTGELFF. The chain carries TRBV4-1 and TRBJ2-2; D call uncertain. The CDR3 consists of 16 residues. CDR1 and CDR2 from the germline V gene are MGHRA and YSYEKL. V was cut by 5 bases and J by 1 base, with 14 bases left in between.

The rearrangement links TRBV2 to TRBJ1-6; D remains unclear. The CDR3 has 11 residues. Germline lookup yields CDR1 SNHLY and CDR2 FYNNEI. Trimming left V 5 bases short and J 7 bases short, with 3 bases between. The CDR3 nucleotides are TGTGCCAGCAGTAAAAATTCACCCCTCCACTTT. Protein product: CASSKNSPLHF.

This clone was detected a few times. The V and J genes are TRBV19 and TRBJ1-2; D gene uncertain. The germline CDR1 and CDR2 sequences are LNHDA and SQIVND (reference sequence). The CDR3 contains 11 residues. V dropped 8 bases and J dropped 8 bases, with 12 bases sitting between them. The CDR3 DNA is TGTGCCAGTCGCGCCTATGGGGGCTACACCTTC. This gives the protein CASRAYGGYTF.

The chain uses TRBV6-6 and TRBJ2-3; the D is unclear. Trimming cost V 0 bases and J 6 bases, with 4 bases left between them. The germline gives CDR1 MNHNY, CDR2 SVGAGI (reference sequence). This CDR3 contains 12 residues. CDR3 sequence (DNA): TGTGCCAGCAGTTACTCGGTGGATACGCAGTATTTT. This codes for CASSYSVDTQYF.

This clone was observed a handful of times. The J gene is TRBJ2-6, the V gene TRBV2, with D maybe TRBD2 (5 bases). The length of the CDR3 is 17 residues. CDR1 and CDR2 (germline): SNHLY, FYNNEI. V shed 4 bases and J shed 4 bases, with 17 bases lying between them. The CDR3 coding sequence is TGTGCCAGCAGTGGGGCGCGGAAGAGGGAGGGGGCCAACGTCCTGACTTTC. It specifies CASSGARKREGANVLTF.

This clone has more than one count but fewer than ten. V and J are TRBV10-3 and TRBJ2-7; D unclear. V was shortened by 10 bases and J by 6 bases, with 16 bases between the two germline ends. The CDR3 is 12 residues long. Germline V lookup: CDR1 ENHRY, CDR2 SYGVKD. Written as DNA, the CDR3 is TGTGCCACCGCCCTGGCCGGGTTCGAGCAGTACTTC. Translating gives CATALAGFEQYF.

This chain connects TRBV15 to TRBJ2-7, with D possibly TRBD2 on 6 matching bases. Germline V gives CDR1 LNHNV, CDR2 YYDKDF (reference sequence). The V gene lost 0 bases and the J gene lost 1 base, with 10 bases spanning the gap. This CDR3 spans 15 amino acids. The CDR3 region is CATSRDQEGSYEQYF. CDR3 nucleotides: TGTGCCACCAGCAGAGATCAGGAGGGGTCCTACGAGCAGTACTTC.

The chain recombines TRBV6-5 with TRBJ1-1, with 9 bases matching TRBD1. The CDR3 sequence is 13 residues long. CDR1 is MNHEY and CDR2 is SVGAGI in the germline V gene. V trimming: 7 bases; J trimming: 12 bases; junction bases outside the gene matches: 12. Written as DNA, the CDR3 is TGTGCCAGCACCTCCGGGACAGGGATTGGACCTTTCTTT. Protein sequence: CASTSGTGIGPFF.

This sequence joins TRBV6-5 and TRBJ2-1, with 7 bases identical to TRBD1. CDR1 MNHEY and CDR2 SVGAGI come from the germline V gene. The junction had 4 bases not matched to a gene; V was cut back by 5 bases and J by 3 bases. CDR3 size: 14 residues. This chain's CDR3 is CASSRDSDYNEQFF. The DNA for the CDR3 is TGTGCCAGCAGTAGGGACAGTGACTACAATGAGCAGTTCTTC.

This chain connects TRBV5-5 to TRBJ1-4; TRBD1 agrees at 10 bases. Trimming at V came to 5 bases and at J to 10 bases, leaving 14 bases not matched to a gene. Germline CDR1 is SGHKS and CDR2 is YYEKEE (reference sequence). CDR3 size: 16 residues. In DNA form, the CDR3 reads TGTGCCAGCAGTTTACCACGAGGGACAGGGGAGGGAAAACTGTTTTTT. Encoded protein: CASSLPRGTGEGKLFF.

The chain employs TRBV4-1 and TRBJ1-2, with D unclear. Trimming removed 2 bases at V and 5 bases at J, with 6 bases between. The V gene's germline CDR1 is MGHRA and CDR2 YSYEKL. The CDR3 contains 12 residues. The CDR3 spells CASSQIGYGYTF. CDR3 coding DNA: TGCGCCAGCAGCCAAATAGGGTATGGCTACACCTTC.

The chain joins TRBV28 to TRBJ1-3; no clear D gene. V gave up 4 bases and J gave up 1 base, with 2 bases separating them. The CDR3 runs 12 residues. The germline V gene encodes CDR1 MDHEN and CDR2 SYDVKM. CDR3 nucleotides: TGTGCCAGCAGTTGGTCTGGAAACACCATATATTTT. It translates to CASSWSGNTIYF.

This clone was counted a few times. The chain uses TRBV29-1 and TRBJ2-3, with 7 bases that match TRBD2. The CDR3 totals 15 residues. With 4 bases clipped from V and 0 bases from J, the junction kept 7 bases outside the gene matches. The germline gives CDR1 SQVTM, CDR2 ANQGSEA. DNA of the CDR3: TGCAGCGTTGTAAGGGCTAGCGGAAGCACAGATACGCAGTATTTT. This sequence encodes CSVVRASGSTDTQYF.